Listed below are T cell receptor beta chains from one sample, sequenced in a study of T and B cells in COVID-19 patients. TCRdb redid the calling of the multiplex PCR reads with MiXCR, one entry per CDR3 protein. The sample yields 2,000 to 2,500 distinct CDR3 sequences, 25% to 30% seen once. The sequencing sample was made of blood. Receptor source: a human donor with active COVID-19. Both conserved end residues are part of each CDR3. D genes are given only for firm matches. The listing skips clone size in some rows; elsewhere it reads once, few, many or a size class.

abundance	j_gene	v_gene	d_gene	CDR3nt	CDR3aa
medium-sized	TRBJ2-1	TRBV18	-	TGTGCCAGCTCACCAAAGGAGGGGTCGGGATACAATGAGCAGTTCTTC	CASSPKEGSGYNEQFF
-	TRBJ2-1	TRBV7-3	-	TGTGCCAGCAGCTTAAAGGGGGGAGCGGAGGATCACAATGAGCAGTTCTTC	CASSLKGGAEDHNEQFF
medium-sized	TRBJ1-2	TRBV5-5	-	TGTGCCAGCAGCTTAGGGCAGGCTAACTATGGCTACACCTTC	CASSLGQANYGYTF
medium-sized	TRBJ2-7	TRBV12-3/TRBV12-4	TRBD1	TGTGCCAGCAGTTCCCCCCCCGGGACAGCCTCCTACGAGCAGTACTTC	CASSSPPGTASYEQYF
medium-sized	TRBJ1-3	TRBV15	TRBD1	TGTGCCACCAGCAGGGGAGACAGGGGCTCTGGAAACACCATATATTTT	CATSRGDRGSGNTIYF
few	TRBJ2-7	TRBV4-1	-	TGCGCCAGCAGCCCAGGTCCTACCTACGAGCAGTACTTC	CASSPGPTYEQYF
medium-sized	TRBJ2-5	TRBV6-1	-	TGTGCCAGCAGTGAAGCCGGGACTCAAGAGACCCAGTACTTC	CASSEAGTQETQYF
-	TRBJ2-2	TRBV5-1	TRBD1	TGCGCCAGCAGCCCCCATCAGGGGGCCGGGGAGCTGTTTTTT	CASSPHQGAGELFF
-	TRBJ1-1	TRBV7-2	-	TGTGCCAGCAGCTTAGTCGCAGGGTGGGGGAACACTGAAGCTTTCTTT	CASSLVAGWGNTEAFF
medium-sized	TRBJ2-7	TRBV5-6	-	TGTGCCAGCAGTCGTTCGGGTCTCTCCTACGAGCAGTACTTC	CASSRSGLSYEQYF
medium-sized	TRBJ2-1	TRBV6-2/TRBV6-3	-	TGTGCCAGCAGTACCCGGGTTCTCCCCCGGGGTGAGCAGTTCTTC	CASSTRVLPRGEQFF
-	TRBJ1-2	TRBV7-2	-	TGTGCCAGCAGTTCCGGACAGAGGTATGGCTACACCTTC	CASSSGQRYGYTF
medium-sized	TRBJ1-6	TRBV30	-	TGTGCCTGGAGGAGGAGAAATTCACCCCTCCACTTT	CAWRRRNSPLHF
medium-sized	TRBJ2-4	TRBV19	-	TGTGCCAGTAGCGGAGGGGCGGGGAAAAACATTCAGTACTTC	CASSGGAGKNIQYF
-	TRBJ2-7	TRBV28	-	TGTGCCAGCTACAGGAACTCCTACGAGCAGTACTTC	CASYRNSYEQYF
medium-sized	TRBJ2-3	TRBV5-6	-	TGTGCCAGCAGCTTGACATCGTTGGGCGGTACGCAGTATTTT	CASSLTSLGGTQYF
once	TRBJ2-3	TRBV30	TRBD1	TGTGCCAGTAGTCCGGACCGGGACAGGGGCGGCACAGATACGCAGTATTTT	CASSPDRDRGGTDTQYF
large	TRBJ2-1	TRBV29-1	-	TGCAGCGCCATGGGCGGCAATGAGCAGTTCTTC	CSAMGGNEQFF
few	TRBJ2-7	TRBV29-1	TRBD2	TGCAGCGTTGACGGACTAGCGGGGTCCTACGAGCAGTACTTC	CSVDGLAGSYEQYF
medium-sized	TRBJ2-3	TRBV30	TRBD2	TGTGCCTGGAGAAGGACTAGCGGGGGCTCCAGAGATACGCAGTATTTT	CAWRRTSGGSRDTQYF
few	TRBJ1-1	TRBV5-1	-	TGCGCCAGCAGCCCAGACGGGGGGAACACTGAAGCTTTCTTT	CASSPDGGNTEAFF
medium-sized	TRBJ1-1	TRBV5-5	-	TGTGCCAGCAGCCCGGAACCAATGAACACTGAAGCTTTCTTT	CASSPEPMNTEAFF
few	TRBJ1-6	TRBV10-3	-	TGTGCCATCAGTCTAAATACGGACGGGGATTCACCCCTCCACTTT	CAISLNTDGDSPLHF
-	TRBJ2-7	TRBV6-5	TRBD2	TGTGCCAGCAGTGCCCGGACTAGCGGGGCGAGCTCCTACGAGCAGTACTTC	CASSARTSGASSYEQYF
-	TRBJ2-7	TRBV6-5	TRBD2	TGTGCCAGCAGTTACCTCCGGGCTAGCGGGAGTTACGAGCAGTACTTC	CASSYLRASGSYEQYF
-	TRBJ2-1	TRBV12-5	-	TGTGCTAGTGGTACCCCGAGGGGGGAATACAATGAGCAGTTCTTC	CASGTPRGEYNEQFF
few	TRBJ1-1	TRBV7-6	TRBD1	TGTGCCAGCAGCTACCTACCGGGACAGGGGGCAGACACTGAAGCTTTCTTT	CASSYLPGQGADTEAFF
once	TRBJ2-1	TRBV7-3	-	TGTGCCAGCAGCTTAAGGCGGGTCAATGAGCAGTTCTTC	CASSLRRVNEQFF
medium-sized	TRBJ2-7	TRBV30	-	TGTGCCTGGGGAGACCTGAGGTACGAGCAGTACTTC	CAWGDLRYEQYF
medium-sized	TRBJ2-1	TRBV5-4	TRBD2	TGTGCCAGCAGCAGCGGACTAGCGGGAAGGGACAATGAGCAGTTCTTC	CASSSGLAGRDNEQFF
medium-sized	TRBJ2-6	TRBV27	-	TGTGCCAGCAGTTTAAGTGGGGCCAACGTCCTGACTTTC	CASSLSGANVLTF
-	TRBJ2-2	TRBV7-2	-	TGTGCCAGCAGCTTTGACTGGAAAACCGGGGAGCTGTTTTTT	CASSFDWKTGELFF
-	TRBJ1-2	TRBV5-1	-	TGCGCCAGCAGCTCAGGGTCCCCTAACTATGGCTACACCTTC	CASSSGSPNYGYTF
medium-sized	TRBJ2-3	TRBV5-4	TRBD2	TGTGCCAGCAGCTCGACTAGCGGGCTCCGGGGGGATACGCAGTATTTT	CASSSTSGLRGDTQYF
-	TRBJ1-2	TRBV7-6	-	TGTGCCAGCAGCCCGGACGAGTTCTATGGCTACACCTTC	CASSPDEFYGYTF
-	TRBJ2-1	TRBV7-2	TRBD2	TGTGCCAGCAGTTTTAGGAGGCTAGCGGTCTCCTACAATGAGCAGTTCTTC	CASSFRRLAVSYNEQFF
-	TRBJ2-5	TRBV19	TRBD2	TGTGCCAGTAGTACCGGACTAGCGCCGACTCAGAGAGAGACCCAGTACTTC	CASSTGLAPTQRETQYF
-	TRBJ1-2	TRBV7-2	-	TGTGCCAGCAGCGCTAGCACAGGGAGGGACTATGGCTACACCTTC	CASSASTGRDYGYTF
large	TRBJ2-5	TRBV29-1	-	TGCAGCGCCCTCCGGCAGGGCGCTGAGACCCAGTACTTC	CSALRQGAETQYF
-	TRBJ2-7	TRBV4-3	-	TGCGCCAGCAGCCAAAATATTCTAGCGTACTACGAGCAGTACTTC	CASSQNILAYYEQYF
medium-sized	TRBJ1-3	TRBV24-1	-	TGTGCCACCAGTGATGGGGACATTGGAAACACCATATATTTT	CATSDGDIGNTIYF
medium-sized	TRBJ1-4	TRBV5-4	-	TGTGCCAGCAGCTTGGAAGGGGGGAGTCGTGAAAAACTGTTTTTT	CASSLEGGSREKLFF
-	TRBJ2-4	TRBV7-6	-	TGTGCCAGCAGCTTAGGTGGGACAACGGGAAACATTCAGTACTTC	CASSLGGTTGNIQYF
medium-sized	TRBJ1-1	TRBV29-1	TRBD1	TGCAGCGTCGCCGGGACAGGGGGCAGCTATGGGGAAGCTTTCTTT	CSVAGTGGSYGEAFF
-	TRBJ2-1	TRBV19	TRBD2	TGTGCCAGTATCACTAGCGGGAGCTTTGGCTACAATGAGCAGTTCTTC	CASITSGSFGYNEQFF
medium-sized	TRBJ1-4	TRBV6-1	-	TGTGCCAGCGGTGGGGGCGGCAGGGGTAATGAAAAACTGTTTTTT	CASGGGGRGNEKLFF
medium-sized	TRBJ2-2	TRBV12-3/TRBV12-4	-	TGTGCCAGCAGCCGATCACACACGAACACCGGGGAGCTGTTTTTT	CASSRSHTNTGELFF